This entry describes one T cell receptor beta chain. As yet, its antigen is unknown. CDR1 and CDR2 (germline): LNHDA, SQIVND (reference sequence). The CDR3 loop spans 14 amino acids. V lost 5 bases and J 4 bases, leaving 11 bases between the germline ends. The sample is drawn from a study of cytomegalovirus exposure and HLA in healthy donors. Whole-study results and caveats: Roughly uniform sequencing depth across donors was assumed, possibly incorrectly. Reportedly, fewer N-insertions than the roughly 700-donor mean appeared in an Asian-associated ancestry cluster in a later analysis. Overall, roughly 170 TCR beta chains were annotated as cytomegalovirus-associated. Published work reported that the classifier diagnosed cytomegalovirus status with high specificity and sensitivity.

60 Vbeta and 13 Jbeta primers were used in PCR. Repertoires were generated with immunoSEQ multiplex PCR, while TCRdb's copy carries only in-frame clones and drops some. The sample includes about 150,000 clones, less than 90% seen only once; the top ten take roughly 6.2%. Sequenced sample: PBMCs. The chain is built from TRBV19 and TRBJ2-2; D is uncertain. The receptor's source is a male donor in good health and CMV-seropositive. The DNA for the CDR3 is TGTGCCAGTAGTCGCAATAGTATCACCGGGGAGCTGTTTTTT. Encoded protein: CASSRNSITGELFF. The full variable domain, its missing parts supplied by reference TRBV19 and TRBJ2-2, is DGGITQSPKYLFRKEGQNVTLSCEQNLNHDAMYWYRQDPGQGLRLIYYSQIVNDFQKGDIAEGYSVSREKKESFPLTVTSAQKNPTAFYLCASSRNSITGELFFGEGSRLTVL.